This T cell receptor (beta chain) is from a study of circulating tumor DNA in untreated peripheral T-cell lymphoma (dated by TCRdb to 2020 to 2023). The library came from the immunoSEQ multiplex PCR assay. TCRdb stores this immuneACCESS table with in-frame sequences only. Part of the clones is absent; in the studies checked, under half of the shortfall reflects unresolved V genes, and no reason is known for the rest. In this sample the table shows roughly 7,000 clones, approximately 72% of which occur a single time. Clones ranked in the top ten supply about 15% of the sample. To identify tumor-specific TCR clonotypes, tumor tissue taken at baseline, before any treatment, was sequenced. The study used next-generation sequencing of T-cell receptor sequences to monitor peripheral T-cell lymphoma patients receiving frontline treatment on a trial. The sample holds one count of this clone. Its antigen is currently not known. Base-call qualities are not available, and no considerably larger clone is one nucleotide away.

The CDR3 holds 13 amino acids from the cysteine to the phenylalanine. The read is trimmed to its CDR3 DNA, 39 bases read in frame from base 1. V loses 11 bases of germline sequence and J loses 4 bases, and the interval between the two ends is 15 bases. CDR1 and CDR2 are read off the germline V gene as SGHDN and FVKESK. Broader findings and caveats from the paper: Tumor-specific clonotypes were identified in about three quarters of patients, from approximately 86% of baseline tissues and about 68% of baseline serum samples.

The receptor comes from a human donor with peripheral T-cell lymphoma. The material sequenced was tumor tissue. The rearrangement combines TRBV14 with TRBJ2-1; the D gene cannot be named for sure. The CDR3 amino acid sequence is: CASGTWAYNEQFF. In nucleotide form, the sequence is TGTGCCTCGGGCACCTGGGCATACAATGAGCAGTTCTTC.